The clone carrying this TCR beta chain has more than one count but fewer than ten. Antigen: not known. The CDR3 totals 14 residues. Germline CDR1 is SNHLY and CDR2 is FYNNEI. V dropped 4 bases and J dropped 5 bases, with 12 bases sitting between them. The sample comes from a study of blood T cells in healthy people across ages. The use of a sample-barcoded 5' primer and a J-beta primer mix characterized a second PCR of roughly 7 to 12 cycles. From each sample, at least 2.5 million paired-end reads containing CDR3 were obtained. TCRdb processed the 5' RACE reads anew with MiXCR; each CDR3 protein has one entry. The data contain 850,000 to 1,300,000 distinct CDR3 sequences, 35% to 50% of them singletons. Findings and caveats of the study: Age showed a roughly linear inverse relationship with TCR beta diversity per million T cells. Higher diversity, along with more naive CD4+ cells, distinguished long-lived donors from aged donors.

The sequence was obtained from a woman in her sixties or seventies in good health. This rearrangement joins TRBV2 to TRBJ2-1; tentatively, D is TRBD1 or TRBD2 (5 bases each). Sequenced sample: blood. Here the CDR3 DNA reads TGTGCCAGCAGTGTTACCGGGACCCACAATGAGCAGTTCTTC. Its translation: CASSVTGTHNEQFF.